These 19 T cell receptor beta chains were sequenced from one sample in a study of shared clonotypes between healthy human individuals. Sequencing was performed with immunoSEQ multiplex PCR; in TCRdb, only in-frame clones are kept and a portion is missing. The table has about 560,000 clones, around 78% seen once. Sequencing input: PBMCs. All receptors come from a woman aged 40 to 50 in good health. Some clones in this sample may be carry-over from other donors' samples.

In its sample, this clone was seen many times. The rearrangement uses TRBV6-6 and TRBJ1-2, with 10 bases fitting TRBD1. CDR3 length equals 15 residues. V was pared by 6 bases and J by 3 bases, with 7 bases of the junction left unmatched. The germline V gene has CDR1 MNHNY and CDR2 SVGAGI (reference sequence). The CDR3 region is CASSPSGQGDYGYTF. For the CDR3, the DNA is TGTGCCAGCAGCCCCTCCGGACAGGGGGACTATGGCTACACCTTC.

This chain connects TRBV9 to TRBJ1-2; 10 bases are a match to TRBD1. CDR3 size: 14 residues. Germline trimming cut 4 bases from V and 8 bases from J; bases unmatched to any gene: 8. In germline, CDR1 is SGDLS, CDR2 YYNGEE. The CDR3 here is CASSSGTGVVGYTF. CDR3 sequence (DNA): TGTGCCAGCAGCTCCGGGACAGGGGTCGTAGGCTACACCTTC.

The rearrangement links TRBV11-2 to TRBJ2-7, with TRBD2 identical over 13 bases. Germline assignment: CDR1 SGHAT and CDR2 FQNNGV. Trimming removed 0 bases from V and 2 bases from J; junction bases left unmatched: 7. The CDR3 is 18 residues long. The CDR3, as DNA: TGTGCCAGCAGCTTAGATCAGGGGACTAGCGGGATTACCTACGAGCAGTACTTC. It yields the protein CASSLDQGTSGITYEQYF. Based on the CDR3 plus reference TRBV11-2 and TRBJ2-7, the full variable domain is EAGVAQSPRYKIIEKRQSVAFWCNPISGHATLYWYQQILGQGPKLLIQFQNNGVVDDSQLPKDRFSAERLKGVDSTLKIQPAKLEDSAVYLCASSLDQGTSGITYEQYFGPGTRLTVT.

CDR3 residues: CSVPFRQGGGYTF. The DNA of the CDR3 is TGCAGCGTCCCGTTCAGACAGGGTGGTGGCTACACCTTC. The chain links TRBV29-1 to TRBJ1-2, with TRBD1 matching 7 bases. The germline V gene encodes CDR1 SQVTM and CDR2 ANQGSEA. CDR3 length equals 13 residues. The junction had 11 bases not matched to a gene; V was cut back by 6 bases and J by 7 bases.

The chain has TRBV29-1 and TRBJ2-2; unclear D gene. V was clipped by 5 bases and J by 5 bases, with 12 bases between them. This CDR3 comprises 13 residues. Germline lookup yields CDR1 SQVTM and CDR2 ANQGSEA. CDR3 protein: CSVPFRATGELFF. DNA for the CDR3: TGCAGCGTTCCGTTTAGAGCTACCGGGGAGCTGTTTTTT.

The V and J genes are TRBV5-4 and TRBJ2-1; 7 bases line up with TRBD2. CDR3 size: 14 residues. From germline, CDR1 is SGHNT and CDR2 YYREEE (reference sequence). V shed 0 bases, J shed 9 bases, and the junction held 6 bases outside the gene matches. CDR3 in amino acids: CASSLDLGRGEQFF. CDR3 sequence (DNA): TGTGCCAGCAGCTTGGACCTAGGGAGGGGTGAGCAGTTCTTC.

The chain couples TRBV6-1 to TRBJ1-5, with TRBD1 identical over 10 bases. The CDR3 is 15 residues long. Germline V gives CDR1 MNHNS, CDR2 SASEGT. Trimming took 6 bases from V and 0 from J; bases not matched to a gene: 2. The CDR3, as DNA: TGTGCCAGCAGAAGGGACAGGGGTAGCAATCAGCCCCAGCATTTT. Translated, it gives CASRRDRGSNQPQHF.

The chain couples TRBV4-2 to TRBJ2-3, with TRBD2 identical over 10 bases. Germline CDR1 is LGHNA and CDR2 is YNFKEQ. The ends lost 0 bases at V and 7 bases at J; junction bases unmatched: 4. The CDR3 spans 15 residues. The CDR3 DNA reads TGTGCCAGCAGCCAAGATCGAACTAGCGGGAATACGCAGTATTTT. This gives the protein CASSQDRTSGNTQYF.

The chain couples TRBV6-4 to TRBJ2-1; unclear D gene. The CDR3 sequence is 13 residues long. The ends were cut back, 4 bases at V and 5 bases at J, with 9 bases in the middle. Looked up from germline, CDR1 is MRHNA and CDR2 is SNTAGT. For the CDR3, the DNA is TGTGCCAGCAGTGCAGGACGGAACAATGAGCAGTTCTTC. Residues: CASSAGRNNEQFF.

With respect to this clone: A far larger clone is a single base away, which makes a read error likely. Additional DNA sequences in this sample encode the identical CDR3. The rearrangement links TRBV30 to TRBJ2-5; no firm D call. Per the germline V gene, CDR1 is GTSNPN and CDR2 is SVGIG (reference sequence). Trimming cost V 0 bases and J 5 bases, with 7 bases left between them. This CDR3 is built from 12 residues. The CDR3 protein is CAWSVQQETQYF. Written as DNA, the CDR3 is TGTGCCTGGAGTGTACAGCAGGAGACCCAGTACTTC.

This chain links TRBV7-3 with TRBJ2-1; D uncertain. V shed 5 bases and J shed 0 bases, with 11 bases lying between them. This CDR3 is 15 amino acids long. Germline V gene data show CDR1 as SGHTA and CDR2 as FQGTGA. CDR3 in DNA: TGTGCCAGCAGCCCTCAATTGAGCTCCTACAATGAGCAGTTCTTC. Protein sequence: CASSPQLSSYNEQFF.

V and J are TRBV6-1 and TRBJ2-2, with 7 positions matching TRBD2. CDR1 and CDR2 from the germline V gene are MNHNS and SASEGT. V lost 6 bases, J lost 0 bases, and 1 base stayed unmatched. The CDR3 runs to 14 residues. CDR3 DNA sequence: TGTGCCAGCAGAGCGGGACCGAACACCGGGGAGCTGTTTTTT. It codes for CASRAGPNTGELFF.

A word on this clone: Since a much larger clone is just one base distant, this may be a read error. This chain connects TRBV30 to TRBJ2-7; D is unresolved. Germline values: CDR1 GTSNPN, CDR2 SVGIG (reference sequence). The CDR3 loop spans 13 amino acids. CDR3 bases: TGTGCCTGGAGTGTTCCTAGTTCCTACGAGCGGTACTTC. Protein: CAWSVPSSYERYF.

Remarks on this clone: One junction end disagrees with the germline gene, perhaps due to a read error. This chain joins TRBV6-5 and TRBJ1-2, with 10 nucleotides matching TRBD1. The CDR3 is 14 amino acids. Per the germline V gene, CDR1 is MNHEY and CDR2 is SVGAGI. The CDR3 loop reads CASSLPGQGSRTVF. The CDR3 DNA is TGTGCCAGCAGTTTACCGGGACAGGGGTCGCGCACAGTATTC.

The chain joins TRBV5-1 to TRBJ1-1; D is possibly TRBD1 (5 bases). Deletions cut 4 bases from V and 5 bases from J, with 12 bases between. Per germline, CDR1 SGHRS and CDR2 YFSETQ. The CDR3 totals 13 residues. The CDR3 region is CASSPRGETEAFF. In DNA, the CDR3 is TGCGCCAGCAGCCCGAGGGGCGAGACTGAAGCTTTCTTT.

The chain recombines TRBV7-2 with TRBJ2-1; 10 nucleotides align to TRBD2. Trimming at V came to 3 bases and at J to 8 bases, leaving 7 bases not matched to a gene. Germline V gene data show CDR1 as SGHTA and CDR2 as FQGNSA. The CDR3 contains 15 residues. DNA of the CDR3: TGTGCCAGCAGCTTTAAGCGGGGGGGTGGAGATGAGCAGTTCTTC. Translating gives CASSFKRGGGDEQFF.

This clone occurred once. The V gene is TRBV23-1, the J gene TRBJ1-2; D possibly corresponds to TRBD1 (6 bases). TRBV23-1 is identified as an open reading frame with a role that is uncertain. The CDR3 has 15 residues. The germline V and J ends were trimmed by 1 base and 1 base, with 10 bases remaining between them. The CDR3 coding sequence is TGCGCCAGCAGTCAATTGGGGACATGTAACTATGGCTACACCTTC. Protein sequence: CASSQLGTCNYGYTF.

The CDR3 DNA is TGTGCCAGCAGCCGACAGGGGGCTGTCGGGGAGCTGTTTTTT. It specifies CASSRQGAVGELFF. The rearrangement uses TRBV7-9 and TRBJ2-2, with 10 positions matching TRBD1. The ends lost 5 bases at V and 7 bases at J; junction bases unmatched: 4. Germline assignment: CDR1 SEHNR and CDR2 FQNEAQ (reference sequence). The CDR3 is 14 amino acids.

The V and J genes are TRBV21-1 and TRBJ1-3; the table assigns TRBD1, which was not confirmed against the DNA. TRBV21-1 is termed a pseudogene. The CDR3 sequence is 15 residues long. The CDR3 nucleotides read TGTGCCAACCTCCTTGGACAGGAACCTGGAAACACCATATATTTT. Its translation is CANLLGQEPGNTIYF.